The present entry profiles one TCR beta chain with its context. Its specificity is not known. The sample belongs to a study of T cells after posttransplantation cyclophosphamide. Study results and caveats: Later post-transplant blood repertoires were often dominated by donor CD8+ memory clones. Tissue-infiltrating T cells from skin or gut overlapped little with blood T cells.

TCRdb keeps only in-frame clones here, not all; method: immunoSEQ multiplex PCR. The table lists roughly 13,000 clones, 76% of them singletons. This related bone marrow graft donor gave peripheral blood on the day of marrow donation. Sequences were obtained from memory CD4+ T cells sorted from PBMCs. The TCR was taken from a man in his fifties or sixties.

Written as DNA, the CDR3 is TGTGCCAGCAGCCAATGGACTAGCGACGGGGAGCTGTTTTTT. Translating gives CASSQWTSDGELFF. This chain joins TRBV4-2 and TRBJ2-2; 9 bases are a match to TRBD2. Trimming took 2 bases from V and 7 from J; bases not matched to a gene: 2. The CDR3 has 14 amino acids. CDR1 and CDR2 (germline): LGHNA, YNFKEQ.